Detailed here is one TCR beta chain. The sample originates from a study of long-term antiretroviral therapy in people with HIV. Each donor had at least one pre-ART and at least two post-ART PBMC samples. The authors ran the immunoSEQ assay, v3.0, at survey level. Sequencing of each sample targeted 40,000-50,000 T-cell genomes. Using immunoSEQ multiplex PCR, the repertoire was profiled, and TCRdb retains in-frame clones only, with some absent. The sample records about 27,000 clones, approximately 81% being singletons. Germline V CDR1 and CDR2: SGHDT, YYEEEE. This CDR3 comprises 13 residues. V was shortened by 0 bases and J by 0 bases, with 4 bases between the two germline ends.

The chain joins TRBV5-6 to TRBJ2-7, with unresolved D. The sample in question was unsorted PBMCs, obtained 3 years after starting antiretroviral therapy. This TCR derives from a man aged 40-50 years with HIV. The CDR3 spells CASSLDPSYEQYF. Written as DNA, the CDR3 is TGTGCCAGCAGCTTGGACCCCTCCTACGAGCAGTACTTC.